The 6 T cell receptor beta chains below were found in one sample sequenced in a study of T cell responses to AZD1222 COVID-19 vaccine. Data came from immunoSEQ multiplex PCR; TCRdb stores just in-frame clones and leaves some out. Of 50,000 to 75,000 clones in the sample, roughly 89% were seen once. This sample comprised peripheral blood, obtained 28 days after the second AZD1222 dose. The receptors shown here come from an adult who received the AZD1222 COVID-19 vaccine.

This rearrangement joins TRBV19 to TRBJ2-1, with D unclear. The CDR3 runs to 11 residues. Germline CDR1 and CDR2: LNHDA and SQIVND (reference sequence). Trimming removed 8 bases at V and 9 bases at J, with 11 bases between. The CDR3 region is CASGRRTEQFF. CDR3 in DNA: TGTGCCAGTGGCCGCCGGACTGAGCAGTTCTTC.

The V gene is TRBV19, the J gene TRBJ2-7; tentative D call: TRBD1 (5 bases). From germline, CDR1 is LNHDA and CDR2 SQIVND (reference sequence). The CDR3 length is 14 residues. V dropped 5 bases and J dropped 0 bases, with 11 bases sitting between them. This chain's CDR3 is CASSWGQSSYEQYF. CDR3 DNA sequence: TGTGCCAGTAGTTGGGGCCAGAGCTCCTACGAGCAGTACTTC.

The chain couples TRBV6-6 to TRBJ1-4; possible D gene TRBD1, 6 bases. The CDR3 loop spans 15 amino acids. The germline CDR1 and CDR2 sequences are MNHNY and SVGAGI (reference sequence). V dropped 2 bases and J dropped 1 base, with 8 bases sitting between them. The CDR3 sequence: CASSYGRGTNEKLFF. The CDR3 DNA reads as TGTGCCAGCAGTTACGGCAGGGGAACTAATGAAAAACTGTTTTTT.

This clone has a single count. The chain links TRBV28 to TRBJ2-7, with D possibly being TRBD1 or TRBD2 (6 bases each). Looked up from germline, CDR1 is MDHEN and CDR2 is SYDVKM. The V gene lost 8 bases and the J gene lost 3 bases, with 14 bases spanning the gap. The CDR3 spans 13 residues. The CDR3 DNA is TGTGCCAGCTACGGGGGCTCGGTCTACGAGCAGTACTTC. Encoded protein: CASYGGSVYEQYF. The full variable domain, with the rest looked up from reference TRBV28 and TRBJ2-7, is DVKVTQSSRYLVKRTGEKVFLECVQDMDHENMFWYRQDPGLGLRLIYFSYDVKMKEKGDIPEGYSVSREKKERFSLILESASTNQTSMYLCASYGGSVYEQYFGPGTRLTVT.

The V gene is TRBV6-2 or TRBV6-3, the J gene TRBJ2-7, with 8 bases fitting TRBD1. There are 15 residues in the CDR3. Per germline, CDR1 MNHEY and CDR2 SVGEGT. V lost 0 bases to trimming and J lost 6 bases; unmatched junction nucleotides: 7. The chain's CDR3 is CASSYSGQGDSEQYF. As DNA, the CDR3 is TGTGCCAGCAGTTACTCCGGACAGGGAGACAGCGAGCAGTACTTC.

The chain uses TRBV6-4 and TRBJ2-2; no reliable D call. The germline V gene has CDR1 MRHNA and CDR2 SNTAGT. Trimming removed 2 bases from V and 4 bases from J, with 2 bases in between. The CDR3 has 12 amino acids. The DNA of the CDR3 is TGTGCCAGCAGTGACGGCACCGGGGAGCTGTTTTTT. Its translation is CASSDGTGELFF.